This T cell receptor beta chain was captured in a study of blood T cell repertoires in COVID-19. Study in general: Collection of acute and convalescent COVID-19 samples took place in the United States, Italy and Spain. PBMCs, B-cell-depleted T cells, or T cells were the source of the cDNA or gDNA that made up the material.

This clone appeared a few times. Authors' analysis steps: Scientists estimated how many nucleated cells there were by amplifying reference gene primers. The repertoire was sequenced with immunoSEQ multiplex PCR; TCRdb's copy has only in-frame clones and lacks some. V and J calls and clone size are as listed in that table; D and trimming were resolved from the DNA. The data hold 97,000 or so clones, with 75% to 95% observed a single time. The CDR3 extends over 17 amino acids. The V gene's germline CDR1 is SGHAT and CDR2 FQNNGV. Trimming removed 7 bases from V and 0 bases from J; junction bases left unmatched: 8.

The specimen sequenced was peripheral blood. The receptor was derived from a man in his fifties with acute or convalescent COVID-19. The chain has TRBV11-2 and TRBJ2-6; 8 nucleotides line up with TRBD1. The CDR3 sequence is CASTSGQGRSGANVLTF. The CDR3 DNA sequence: TGTGCCAGCACCTCCGGACAGGGCCGCTCTGGGGCCAACGTCCTGACTTTC.